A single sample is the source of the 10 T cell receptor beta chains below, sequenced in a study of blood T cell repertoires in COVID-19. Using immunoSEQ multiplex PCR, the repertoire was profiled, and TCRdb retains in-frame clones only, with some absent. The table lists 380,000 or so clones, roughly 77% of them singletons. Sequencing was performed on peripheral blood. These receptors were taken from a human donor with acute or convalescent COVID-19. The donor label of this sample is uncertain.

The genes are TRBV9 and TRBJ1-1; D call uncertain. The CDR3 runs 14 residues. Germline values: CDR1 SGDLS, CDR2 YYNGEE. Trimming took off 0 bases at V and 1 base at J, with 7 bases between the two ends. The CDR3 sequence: CASSVVSRNTEAFF. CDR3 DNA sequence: TGTGCCAGCAGCGTAGTTTCCCGGAACACTGAAGCTTTCTTT.

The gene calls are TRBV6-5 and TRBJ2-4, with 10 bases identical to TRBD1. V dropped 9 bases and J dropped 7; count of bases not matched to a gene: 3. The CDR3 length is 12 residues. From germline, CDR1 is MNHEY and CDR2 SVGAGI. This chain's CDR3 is CASGQGVNIQYF. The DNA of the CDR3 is TGTGCCAGTGGACAGGGGGTCAACATTCAGTACTTC.

The CDR3 spells CASSARGSGVSTDTQYF. CDR3 DNA sequence: TGTGCCAGCAGCGCCCGTGGTAGCGGGGTTTCCACAGATACGCAGTATTTT. This chain joins TRBV9 and TRBJ2-3, with 8 bases identical to TRBD2. CDR1 and CDR2 from the germline V gene are SGDLS and YYNGEE. V lost 3 bases to trimming and J lost 2 bases; unmatched junction nucleotides: 11. This CDR3 contains 17 residues.

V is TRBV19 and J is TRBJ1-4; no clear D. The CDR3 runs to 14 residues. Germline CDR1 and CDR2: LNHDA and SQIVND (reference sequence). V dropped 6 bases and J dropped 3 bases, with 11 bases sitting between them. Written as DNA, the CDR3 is TGTGCCAGTAGGAAGAGTTATTCTAATGAAAAACTGTTTTTT. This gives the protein CASRKSYSNEKLFF.

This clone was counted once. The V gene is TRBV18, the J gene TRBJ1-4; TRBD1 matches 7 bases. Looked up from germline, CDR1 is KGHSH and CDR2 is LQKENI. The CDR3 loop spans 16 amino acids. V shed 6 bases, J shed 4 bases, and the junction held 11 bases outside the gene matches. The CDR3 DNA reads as TGTGCCAGCTCCCCCCCCCTGGGACAGCATAATGAAAAACTGTTTTTT. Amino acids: CASSPPLGQHNEKLFF.

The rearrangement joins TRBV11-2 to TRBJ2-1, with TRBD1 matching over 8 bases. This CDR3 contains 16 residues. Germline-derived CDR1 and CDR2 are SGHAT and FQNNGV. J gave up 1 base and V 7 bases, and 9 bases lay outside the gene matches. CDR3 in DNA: TGTGCCAGCATCCTAAGACAGGGGAGGTCCTACAATGAGCAGTTCTTC. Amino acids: CASILRQGRSYNEQFF.

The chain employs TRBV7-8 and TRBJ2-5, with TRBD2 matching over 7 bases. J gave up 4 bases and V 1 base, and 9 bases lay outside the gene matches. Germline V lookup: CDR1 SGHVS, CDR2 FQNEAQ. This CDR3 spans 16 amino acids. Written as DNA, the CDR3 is TGTGCCAGCAGCTTAGGGGCGATCGCTAGCGGAGAGACCCAGTACTTC. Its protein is CASSLGAIASGETQYF. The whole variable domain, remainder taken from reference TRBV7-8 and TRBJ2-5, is GAGVSQSPRYKVAKRGQDVALRCDPISGHVSLFWYQQALGQGPEFLTYFQNEAQLDKSGLPSDRFFAERPEGSVSTLKIQRTQQEDSAVYLCASSLGAIASGETQYFGPGTRLLVL.

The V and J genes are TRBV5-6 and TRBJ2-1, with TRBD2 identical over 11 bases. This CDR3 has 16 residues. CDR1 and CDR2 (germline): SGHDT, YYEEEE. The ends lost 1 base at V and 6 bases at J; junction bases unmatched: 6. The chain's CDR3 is CASSLKASGRINEQFF. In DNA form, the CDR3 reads TGTGCCAGCAGCTTGAAGGCTAGCGGGAGGATCAATGAGCAGTTCTTC.

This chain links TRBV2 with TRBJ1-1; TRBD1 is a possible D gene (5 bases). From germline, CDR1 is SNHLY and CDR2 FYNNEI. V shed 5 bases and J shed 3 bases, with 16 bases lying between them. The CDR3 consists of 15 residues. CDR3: CASSPGGSLDTEAFF. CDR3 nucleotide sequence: TGTGCCAGCAGTCCGGGGGGGTCTTTGGACACTGAAGCTTTCTTT.

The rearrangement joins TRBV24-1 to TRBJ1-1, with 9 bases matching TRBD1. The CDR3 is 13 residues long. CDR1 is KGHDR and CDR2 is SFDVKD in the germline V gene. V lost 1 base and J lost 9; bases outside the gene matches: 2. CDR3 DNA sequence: TGTGCCACCAGTGATTTCGGGACAGGGCAAGCTTTCTTT. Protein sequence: CATSDFGTGQAFF.